The 19 T cell receptor beta chains below all came from one sample that was sequenced in a study of blood T cell repertoires in COVID-19. The method was immunoSEQ multiplex PCR; TCRdb's version includes in-frame clones alone and lacks a portion of them. The sample holds about 160,000 clones, 79% seen once. Sequenced input: peripheral blood. The source of these receptors is a woman aged 55-70 years with COVID-19, enrolled during active disease.

This chain joins TRBV5-1 and TRBJ2-5; 8 nucleotides match TRBD1. V dropped 4 bases and J dropped 4; count of bases not matched to a gene: 9. The CDR3 totals 15 residues. The germline gives CDR1 SGHRS, CDR2 YFSETQ. The CDR3 protein is CASSIGTGGGETQYF. CDR3 nucleotides: TGCGCCAGCAGCATTGGGACAGGAGGAGGAGAGACCCAGTACTTC.

The chain employs TRBV27 and TRBJ1-6; maybe TRBD1 (6 bases). The CDR3 runs to 17 residues. Trimming left V 6 bases short and J 2 bases short, with 17 bases between. Per the germline V gene, CDR1 is MNHEY and CDR2 is SMNVEV (reference sequence). CDR3 coding DNA: TGTGCCAGCAGATTTAGTCTGGGGGCCGCCTATAATTCACCCCTCCACTTT. Translating it yields CASRFSLGAAYNSPLHF.

J is TRBJ1-1 and V is TRBV5-8; D might be TRBD1 (5 bases). CDR1 and CDR2 from the germline V gene are SGHTS and YDEGEE. The CDR3 spans 18 residues. Trimming stripped 4 bases from V and 0 bases from J, with 22 bases between. CDR3 loop: CASSKKERGTVMNTEAFF. In nucleotides, the CDR3 is TGTGCCAGCAGCAAGAAGGAAAGGGGCACGGTCATGAACACTGAAGCTTTCTTT.

CDR3 nucleotides: TGTGCCAGCAGGCTTGGGCCCTTGGAGAACACTGAAGCTTTCTTT. Protein sequence: CASRLGPLENTEAFF. The V and J genes are TRBV6-5 and TRBJ1-1; unclear D gene. Germline CDR1 reads MNHEY; CDR2 reads SVGAGI. Trimming cost V 6 bases and J 1 base, with 15 bases left between them. This CDR3 region has 15 residues.

J is TRBJ2-7 and V is TRBV5-6, with D perhaps TRBD1 (5 bases). CDR3 length: 14 amino acids. The germline V and J ends were trimmed by 0 bases and 0 bases, with 7 bases remaining between them. Looked up from germline, CDR1 is SGHDT and CDR2 is YYEEEE. In nucleotides, the CDR3 is TGTGCCAGCAGCTTGGACAGGACCTCCTACGAGCAGTACTTC. The encoded protein is CASSLDRTSYEQYF.

V gene TRBV28 combines with J gene TRBJ2-1; 8 bases fit TRBD2. The J segment lost 2 bases and the V segment lost 6 bases, leaving 6 bases of the junction unmatched. Germline V gene lookup returns CDR1 MDHEN and CDR2 SYDVKM. This CDR3 has 15 amino acids. Here the CDR3 reads CASRRSGSPYNEQFF. DNA of the CDR3: TGTGCCAGCAGGAGAAGCGGGAGCCCCTACAATGAGCAGTTCTTC.

The chain combines TRBV6-5 with TRBJ1-2; possible D gene TRBD1, 5 bases. This CDR3 spans 14 amino acids. The V gene lost 7 bases and the J gene lost 2 bases, with 14 bases spanning the gap. Germline loops: CDR1 MNHEY, CDR2 SVGAGI. The CDR3 spells CASKAGLVNYGYTF. For the CDR3, the DNA is TGTGCCAGCAAGGCAGGGCTGGTGAACTATGGCTACACCTTC.

The V and J genes are TRBV18 and TRBJ2-1; D might be TRBD1 (6 bases). The CDR3 is made up of 15 amino acids. Germline CDR1 reads KGHSH; CDR2 reads LQKENI. V lost 2 bases, J lost 5 bases, and 13 bases lay in between. Here the CDR3 DNA reads TGTGCCAGCTCACCATTGTACAGGGCGGACAATGAGCAGTTCTTC. Its translation is CASSPLYRADNEQFF.

This chain connects TRBV5-1 to TRBJ1-1; 8 bases align to TRBD1. The V gene end was trimmed by 3 bases and the J gene end by 6 bases; junction bases not matched to a gene: 7. The germline CDR1 and CDR2 sequences are SGHRS and YFSETQ. There are 14 residues in the CDR3. The chain's CDR3 is CASSSRQGAAEAFF. The CDR3, as DNA: TGCGCCAGCAGCTCCCGGCAGGGGGCCGCTGAAGCTTTCTTT.

The V and J genes are TRBV28 and TRBJ1-5, with a possible D match to TRBD1 (6 bases). Germline loops: CDR1 MDHEN, CDR2 SYDVKM. This CDR3 has 15 amino acids. Trimming took 6 bases from V and 0 from J, leaving 12 bases between them. CDR3 residues: CASRPQGYSNQPQHF. The CDR3, as DNA: TGTGCCAGCAGGCCACAGGGATATAGCAATCAGCCCCAGCATTTT.

V usage is TRBV12-3 or TRBV12-4 and J usage is TRBJ1-2; D is perhaps TRBD1 (5 bases). This CDR3 is built from 12 residues. V was trimmed by 6 bases and J by 8 bases, leaving 13 bases between them. The CDR3 is CASRQGGGGYTF. Written as DNA, the CDR3 is TGTGCCAGCAGGCAGGGAGGTGGCGGCTACACCTTC.

V is TRBV3-1 (or the pseudogene TRBV3-2) and J is TRBJ2-2; 10 nucleotides match TRBD2. Trimming removed 3 bases from V and 8 bases from J; junction bases left unmatched: 3. The germline V gene has CDR1 LGHDT and CDR2 YNNKEL (reference sequence). This CDR3 is 14 amino acids long. This CDR3 reads CASSHLAGAGELFF. The CDR3, as DNA: TGTGCCAGCAGCCATCTAGCGGGGGCGGGGGAGCTGTTTTTT.

The chain uses TRBV5-1 and TRBJ2-1; 11 nucleotides align to TRBD2. CDR1 and CDR2 (germline): SGHRS, YFSETQ. After removal of 3 bases from V and 7 bases from J, the junction contained 12 bases not matched to a gene. The CDR3 is 17 residues long. The DNA for the CDR3 is TGCGCCAGCAGCTCTAGCGGGGGGACCCTCTTCGGGAATGAGCAGTTCTTC. It specifies CASSSSGGTLFGNEQFF.

The chain is built from TRBV6-2 or TRBV6-3 and TRBJ2-5; TRBD2 agrees at 14 bases. The germline CDR1 and CDR2 sequences are MNHEY and SVGEGT. J was trimmed by 5 bases and V by 6 bases; bases with no gene match: 5. This CDR3 spans 15 amino acids. CDR3 sequence: CASSPTSGGAETQYF. The DNA of the CDR3 is TGTGCCAGCAGCCCGACTAGCGGGGGGGCGGAGACCCAGTACTTC.

This clone occurred a few times. V usage is TRBV2 and J usage is TRBJ1-1; D may be TRBD1 (6 bases). Germline V lookup: CDR1 SNHLY, CDR2 FYNNEI. The CDR3 extends over 12 amino acids. Trimming stripped 4 bases from V and 11 bases from J, with 14 bases between. DNA of the CDR3: TGTGCCAGCAGTGTCTTCGCAGGGGTGGCTTTCTTT. Its translation: CASSVFAGVAFF.

This clone came up once. The rearrangement joins TRBV9 to TRBJ2-1, with D perhaps TRBD1 (5 bases). Germline lookup yields CDR1 SGDLS and CDR2 YYNGEE. This CDR3 has 18 residues. V was shortened by 3 bases and J by 3 bases, with 22 bases between the two germline ends. CDR3 loop: CASSARGQQEPFYNEQFF. For the CDR3, the DNA is TGTGCCAGCAGCGCTAGGGGCCAACAGGAACCCTTCTACAATGAGCAGTTCTTC.

V gene TRBV5-4 combines with J gene TRBJ1-5, with 7 bases identical to TRBD1. After removal of 3 bases from V and 0 bases from J, the junction contained 0 bases not matched to a gene. The CDR3 is 14 amino acids. Germline V gene sequence: CDR1 SGHNT, CDR2 YYREEE (reference sequence). The CDR3 protein is CASSSGGSNQPQHF. In DNA, the CDR3 is TGTGCCAGCAGCTCAGGGGGTAGCAATCAGCCCCAGCATTTT.

The CDR3 is CASSPRTQLSHEQFF. CDR3 nucleotide sequence: TGTGCCAGCAGCCCGCGGACACAGCTGAGCCATGAGCAGTTCTTC. J is TRBJ2-1 and V is TRBV9; D perhaps matches TRBD1 (5 bases). This CDR3 has 15 amino acids. Germline-derived CDR1 and CDR2 are SGDLS and YYNGEE. The germline V and J ends were trimmed by 4 bases and 8 bases, with 19 bases remaining between them.

The chain employs TRBV28 and TRBJ1-6; D ambiguous. The V end was cut by 3 bases, the J end by 7 bases, with 10 bases between. The germline CDR1 and CDR2 sequences are MDHEN and SYDVKM. The CDR3 sequence is 14 residues long. In DNA form, the CDR3 reads TGTGCCAGCAGTTTTGAGATACGGAATTCACCCCTCCACTTT. It codes for CASSFEIRNSPLHF. The whole variable domain, remainder taken from reference TRBV28 and TRBJ1-6, is DVKVTQSSRYLVKRTGEKVFLECVQDMDHENMFWYRQDPGLGLRLIYFSYDVKMKEKGDIPEGYSVSREKKERFSLILESASTNQTSMYLCASSFEIRNSPLHFGNGTRLTVT.